Listed below are T cell receptor beta chains from one sample, sequenced in a study of T cells expressing NK-cell markers. TCRdb reprocessed the 5' RACE reads; each CDR3 protein has one entry and no DNA is given. This table holds some 340,000 distinct CDR3 sequences. The sample comprised blood T cells: a sorted CD56 or NKG2C T cell subset, CD4+ or CD8+ T cells, or bulk PBMC T cells (not recorded which). These TCRs come from a man between 18 and 69 years old in good health. Both conserved end residues are part of each CDR3. The order of the fields is V gene, CDR3 length, J gene, CDR3 protein.

>TRBV11-2|13|TRBJ1-6
CASSPTANSPLHF
>TRBV28|15|TRBJ2-1
CASSFTGGGFGEQFF
>TRBV20-1|13|TRBJ1-1
CSAPPGGALEAFF
>TRBV6-1|13|TRBJ2-5
CASVTGGGETQYF
>TRBV5-5|15|TRBJ2-5
CASSLGGTFPETQYF
>TRBV18|16|TRBJ2-1
CASSPVLAGGYNEQFF
>TRBV9|17|TRBJ2-3
CASSVAGGTVSTDTQYF
>TRBV28|14|TRBJ1-1
CASTRQGVVTEAFF
>TRBV20-1|15|TRBJ2-4
CSARKATGQKNIQYF
>TRBV14|15|TRBJ2-7
CASSQEDRGTYEQYF
>TRBV7-6|17|TRBJ2-5
CASSLVGIAGVKETQYF
>TRBV14|12|TRBJ2-1
CASSQAGAQQFF
>TRBV5-5|14|TRBJ2-3
CASSFRQDTDTQYF
>TRBV5-1|17|TRBJ2-1
CASSNRRTEITYNEQFF
>TRBV5-1|14|TRBJ1-3
CASSPTDRGNTIYF
>TRBV5-6|16|TRBJ2-5
CASSALAGGSQETQYF
>TRBV18|19|TRBJ2-7
CASSPPVGRAGGANREQYF
>TRBV6-1|14|TRBJ2-5
CASQSGGARETQYF
>TRBV6-1|13|TRBJ1-6
CASSQGLGSPLHF
>TRBV5-1|15|TRBJ2-2
CASSSAPGDGGELFF
>TRBV12-3/TRBV12-4|16|TRBJ2-5
CASTPKGTFYQETQYF
>TRBV7-2|15|TRBJ1-2
CASSWPGRTLYGYTF
>TRBV11-2|19|TRBJ2-7
CASSFVSGGSQRSSYEQYF
>TRBV2|15|TRBJ1-1
CASSERTFYNTEAFF
>TRBV4-1|12|TRBJ2-5
CASSQVGLTQYF
>TRBV28|13|TRBJ1-6
CASSPSRSSPLHF
>TRBV10-3|14|TRBJ2-3
CAIRGTSGADTQYF
>TRBV7-2|17|TRBJ2-1
CASSPTRDHPVQNEQFF